This T cell receptor (beta chain) was observed in a study of cytomegalovirus exposure and HLA in healthy donors. Study details: Sequencing of about 179 million T cells in an earlier analysis found about 120 million unique TCR beta sequences. General study results and limits: Solely CMV serostatus was available to characterize immune exposure. A further, later analysis showed that HLA-associated TCR beta chains (compared with equally common others) were more clonally expanded.

The primer mix had 60 Vbeta and 13 Jbeta primers. The data were produced by immunoSEQ multiplex PCR, yet TCRdb's version contains in-frame clones alone and is incomplete. The repertoire consists of a few hundred thousand clones, with approximately 82% occurring once and the leading ten covering about 0.6%. All the people who gave samples were healthy bone marrow donors. On this clone itself: The target antigen is unknown.

The CDR3 extends over 16 amino acids. CDR1 is SEHNR, CDR2 FQNEAQ, per germline (reference sequence). Trimming pared 5 bases from V and 0 bases from J, leaving 16 bases between. The clonotype comes from a woman between 35 and 50 years old in good health and CMV-seronegative. The rearrangement uses TRBV7-9 and TRBJ1-1; perhaps TRBD1 as D (6 bases). Input material: PBMCs. Written as DNA, the CDR3 is TGTGCCAGCAGCGGAACAGGGCAGAGATTGAACACTGAAGCTTTCTTT. This translates into CASSGTGQRLNTEAFF.